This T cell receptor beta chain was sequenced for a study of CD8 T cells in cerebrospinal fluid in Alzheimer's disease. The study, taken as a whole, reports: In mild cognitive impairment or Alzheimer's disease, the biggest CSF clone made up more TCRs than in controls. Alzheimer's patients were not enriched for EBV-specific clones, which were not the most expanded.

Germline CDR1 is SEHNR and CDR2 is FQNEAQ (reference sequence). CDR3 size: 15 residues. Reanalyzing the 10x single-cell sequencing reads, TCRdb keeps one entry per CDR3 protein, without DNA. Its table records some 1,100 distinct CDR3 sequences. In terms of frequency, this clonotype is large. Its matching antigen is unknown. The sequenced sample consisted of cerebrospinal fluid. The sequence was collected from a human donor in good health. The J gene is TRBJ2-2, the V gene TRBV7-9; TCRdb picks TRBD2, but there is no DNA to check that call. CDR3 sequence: CASSLDRGFTGELFF. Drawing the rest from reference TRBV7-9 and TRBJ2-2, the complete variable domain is DTGVSQNPRHKITKRGQNVTFRCDPISEHNRLYWYRQTLGQGPEFLTYFQNEAQLEKSRLLSDRFSAERPKGSFSTLEIQRTEQGDSAMYLCASSLDRGFTGELFFGEGSRLTVL.